Each of the 6 T cell receptor beta chains below was sequenced from the same sample in a study of OX40 agonist ivuxolimab in advanced cancers. Libraries were prepared by immunoSEQ multiplex PCR; TCRdb keeps only in-frame clonotypes and omits some of them. The sample holds 25,000 to 40,000 clones; less than 90% are singletons and the top ten take 15% to 25%. The sample consisted of CD4+ or CD8+ T cells sorted from blood, taken in a trial of the OX40 agonist ivuxolimab. The receptor source for this set is an adult with an advanced solid tumor such as melanoma, head and neck, liver or kidney cancer.

This clone came up once. The CDR3 coding sequence is TGCGCCAGCAGCCTACGACGGGGAAGCAATCAGCCCCAGCATTTT. This gives the protein CASSLRRGSNQPQHF. The chain has TRBV4-3 and TRBJ1-5; D gene ambiguous. The CDR3 has 15 amino acids. V lost 4 bases and J 1 base, leaving 11 bases between the germline ends. Germline V CDR1 and CDR2: LGHNA, YSLEER.

The V call is TRBV5-6, the J call TRBJ2-7; D gene ambiguous. Germline CDR1 is SGHDT and CDR2 is YYEEEE. There are 14 residues in the CDR3. Deletions cut 1 base from V and 5 bases from J, with 13 bases between. The CDR3 region has the DNA TGTGCCAGCAGCTTGACTCACTACGGCCACGAGCAGTACTTC. It translates to CASSLTHYGHEQYF. The complete variable domain, with remaining parts taken from reference TRBV5-6 and TRBJ2-7, reads DAGVTQSPTHLIKTRGQQVTLRCSPKSGHDTVSWYQQALGQGPQFIFQYYEEEERQRGNFPDRFSGHQFPNYSSELNVNALLLGDSALYLCASSLTHYGHEQYFGPGTRLTVT.

The genes are TRBV9 and TRBJ2-2, with D perhaps given as TRBD1 or TRBD2 (5 bases each). V dropped 0 bases and J dropped 7 bases, with 7 bases sitting between them. Germline V lookup: CDR1 SGDLS, CDR2 YYNGEE. The CDR3 totals 13 residues. This CDR3 reads CASSVAGGGELFF. For the CDR3, the DNA is TGTGCCAGCAGCGTAGCTGGGGGCGGGGAGCTGTTTTTT.

The chain couples TRBV9 to TRBJ2-7; TRBD1 might be the D (5 bases). The CDR3 contains 13 residues. V was pared by 0 bases and J by 2 bases, with 6 bases between. The germline CDR1 and CDR2 sequences are SGDLS and YYNGEE. CDR3 amino acids: CASSVEGAYEQYF. CDR3 bases: TGTGCCAGCAGCGTAGAAGGGGCCTACGAGCAGTACTTC.

V is TRBV5-4 and J is TRBJ2-3, with TRBD2 identical over 11 bases. The length of the CDR3 is 17 residues. Germline CDR1 SGHNT, CDR2 YYREEE (reference sequence). V was pared by 2 bases and J by 0 bases, with 5 bases of the junction left unmatched. The DNA for the CDR3 is TGTGCCAGCAGCTTCAAATTAGCGGGAGGGAGCACAGATACGCAGTATTTT. This encodes CASSFKLAGGSTDTQYF.

This chain uses TRBV14 with TRBJ1-2; perhaps TRBD1 as D (5 bases). The germline V and J ends were trimmed by 1 base and 7 bases, with 13 bases remaining between them. CDR1 and CDR2 (germline): SGHDN, FVKESK. This CDR3 comprises 14 residues. CDR3 amino acids: CASSQADTPRGYTF. The CDR3 nucleotides are TGTGCCAGCAGCCAAGCGGACACTCCCCGTGGCTACACCTTC.